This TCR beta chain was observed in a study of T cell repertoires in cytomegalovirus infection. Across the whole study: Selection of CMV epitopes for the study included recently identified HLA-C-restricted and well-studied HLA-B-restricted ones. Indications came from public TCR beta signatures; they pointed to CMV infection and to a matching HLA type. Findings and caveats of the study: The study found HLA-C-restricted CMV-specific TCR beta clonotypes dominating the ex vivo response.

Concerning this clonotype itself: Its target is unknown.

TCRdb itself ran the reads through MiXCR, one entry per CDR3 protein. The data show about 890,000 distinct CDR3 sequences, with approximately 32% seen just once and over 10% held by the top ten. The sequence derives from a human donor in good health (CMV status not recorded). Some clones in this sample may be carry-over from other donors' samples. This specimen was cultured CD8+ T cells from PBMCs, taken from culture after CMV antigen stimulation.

The CDR3 region has the DNA TGTGCCAGCAGCCAAGGGACCCGTACTAACTATGGCTACACCTTC. Translating gives CASSQGTRTNYGYTF. The chain combines TRBV3-1 with TRBJ1-2; no clear D gene. CDR3 length: 15 amino acids. Germline values: CDR1 LGHDT, CDR2 YNNKEL (reference sequence). The ends were cut back, 1 base at V and 0 bases at J, with 9 bases in the middle.